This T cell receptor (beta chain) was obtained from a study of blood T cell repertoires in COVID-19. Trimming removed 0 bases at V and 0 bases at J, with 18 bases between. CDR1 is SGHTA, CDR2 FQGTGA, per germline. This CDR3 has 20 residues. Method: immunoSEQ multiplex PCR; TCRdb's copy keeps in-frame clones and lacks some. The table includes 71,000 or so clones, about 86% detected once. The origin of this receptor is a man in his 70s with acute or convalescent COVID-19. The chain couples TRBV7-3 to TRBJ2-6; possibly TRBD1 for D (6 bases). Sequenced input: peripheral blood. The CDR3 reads CASSLTKGSTGHSGANVLTF. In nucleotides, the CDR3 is TGTGCCAGCAGCTTAACGAAGGGATCGACAGGCCACTCTGGGGCCAACGTCCTGACTTTC.